The 2 T cell receptor beta chains presented below share a single source sample, sequenced in a study of shared clonotypes between healthy human individuals. The method was immunoSEQ multiplex PCR; TCRdb's version includes in-frame clones alone and lacks a portion of them. The repertoire holds approximately 700,000 clones, with less than 80% as singletons. Sequenced input: memory CD4+ T cells sorted from blood. Subset of the sample: CD45RA-negative fraction. Every receptor here comes from a woman in her twenties or thirties in good health.

This clone was observed a few times. This sequence joins TRBV6-4 and TRBJ2-2; D gene unclear. CDR1 MRHNA and CDR2 SNTAGT come from the germline V gene. This CDR3 is built from 15 residues. Trimming cost V 0 bases and J 1 base, with 6 bases left between them. DNA for the CDR3: TGTGCCAGCAGTGACTCGGAAAAGAACACCGGGGAGCTGTTTTTT. It encodes CASSDSEKNTGELFF.

The V gene is TRBV19, the J gene TRBJ2-7; D is possibly TRBD2 (5 bases). V dropped 6 bases and J dropped 7 bases, with 19 bases sitting between them. Germline loops: CDR1 LNHDA, CDR2 SQIVND (reference sequence). The CDR3 spans 14 residues. This chain's CDR3 is CASSKADLPLEQYF. The CDR3 nucleotides are TGTGCCAGTAGCAAAGCGGACCTGCCTCTGGAGCAGTACTTC.